A selection of T cell receptor beta chains follows, all from one sample in a study of blood T cell repertoires in COVID-19. Sequenced by immunoSEQ multiplex PCR; TCRdb stores in-frame clones only, minus some. The table shows about 210,000 clones, with approximately 80% occurring only once. Sequencing used PBMCs or T cells enriched from blood (not recorded which). Receptor source: a woman in her fifties or sixties with acute COVID-19. The CDR3 runs from the conserved cysteine through the conserved F or W. Each record gives: clone size, V gene, D gene, J gene, CDR3 DNA, CDR3 protein. The D gene is left open where the match is weak. Clone size, where shown, is once, few, many, or a class for clones that have expanded.

NA,TRBV28,TRBD1,TRBJ1-5,TGTGCCAGCCGAAGCGGACAGGTTAGCAATCAGCCCCAGCATTTT,CASRSGQVSNQPQHF
few,TRBV7-2,NA,TRBJ2-7,TGTGCCAGCAGCTTAGCTCGCTACGAGCAGTACTTC,CASSLARYEQYF
NA,TRBV11-2,TRBD2,TRBJ2-5,TGTGCCAGCAGCTTAGGGGGTAGCGGGTCCCAAGAGACCCAGTACTTC,CASSLGGSGSQETQYF
NA,TRBV19,NA,TRBJ2-3,TGTGCCAGTAGTATCGGTCGGGGGTTGGCGGATACGCAGTATTTT,CASSIGRGLADTQYF
few,TRBV11-2,TRBD1,TRBJ2-2,TGTGCCAGCAGCTTGGGTCCGGGACAGGGCGACACCGGGGAGCTGTTTTTT,CASSLGPGQGDTGELFF
NA,TRBV14,NA,TRBJ2-1,TGTGCCAGCAGCCAAGATTTCGGGATAGACTCCTACAATGAGCAGTTCTTC,CASSQDFGIDSYNEQFF
NA,TRBV20-1,NA,TRBJ1-1,TGCAGTGCCCGAGGCTACACTGAAGCTTTCTTT,CSARGYTEAFF
NA,TRBV7-9,TRBD1,TRBJ2-1,TGTGCCAGCAGCGCCGCTTTGCTCTCGACAGGGGGCGCGTACAATGAGCAGTTCTTC,CASSAALLSTGGAYNEQFF
NA,TRBV19,TRBD1,TRBJ2-6,TGTGCCACCAAAGGTTATTCGGGGACAGGGCCCGGGGCCAACGTCCTGACTTTC,CATKGYSGTGPGANVLTF
NA,TRBV11-3,TRBD2,TRBJ2-1,TGTGCCAGCAGCCAGGGACTAGCGGGGCCTTACAATGAGCAGTTCTTC,CASSQGLAGPYNEQFF
NA,TRBV19,TRBD1,TRBJ1-3,TGTGCCAGTAGGACCGACAGGGGGCTTGGAAACACCATATATTTT,CASRTDRGLGNTIYF
NA,TRBV27,TRBD1,TRBJ1-5,TGTGCCAGCAAGCAACAGGGGGCCAATCAGCCCCAGCATTTT,CASKQQGANQPQHF
NA,TRBV18,NA,TRBJ2-3,TGTGCCAGCTCACCGACAGGCCACACAGATACGCAGTATTTT,CASSPTGHTDTQYF
NA,TRBV5-4,TRBD2,TRBJ2-3,TGTGCCAGCAGCTTGGGACTAGCGGGGGGTGTCACAGATACGCAGTATTTT,CASSLGLAGGVTDTQYF
NA,TRBV4-1,NA,TRBJ2-3,TGCGCCAGCAGCCAAGCATCCGGGCGGGTACTAGTGAGTACAGATACGCAGTATTTT,CASSQASGRVLVSTDTQYF
NA,TRBV7-2,TRBD2,TRBJ2-3,TGTGCCAGCAGCTTAGTCTCTAGCGGGATGAGCACAGATACGCAGTATTTT,CASSLVSSGMSTDTQYF
few,TRBV10-3,TRBD2,TRBJ2-2,TGTGCCATCAGTGAGTCCCAACCGGGACTAATTTCCGGGGAGCTGTTTTTT,CAISESQPGLISGELFF
NA,TRBV7-2,NA,TRBJ1-3,TGTGCCAGCAGCGCAAGACAGGCCTCTGGAAACACCATATATTTT,CASSARQASGNTIYF
NA,TRBV28,NA,TRBJ1-6,TGCCGGTCGAGCTCCTATAATTCACCCCTCCACTTT,CRSSSYNSPLHF
NA,TRBV7-9,TRBD1,TRBJ1-4,TGTGCCAGCAGCTTAGATTGGGACAGGGATGAAAAACTGTTTTTT,CASSLDWDRDEKLFF
few,TRBV10-2,NA,TRBJ1-3,TGCGCCAGCACCCCTTTACTGAGGGCCAGGGGCGCGGGAAACACCATATATTTT,CASTPLLRARGAGNTIYF
NA,TRBV4-3,TRBD1,TRBJ1-2,TGCGCCAGCAGCCAAGCCCGACAGGGGGAGTATGGCTACACCTTC,CASSQARQGEYGYTF